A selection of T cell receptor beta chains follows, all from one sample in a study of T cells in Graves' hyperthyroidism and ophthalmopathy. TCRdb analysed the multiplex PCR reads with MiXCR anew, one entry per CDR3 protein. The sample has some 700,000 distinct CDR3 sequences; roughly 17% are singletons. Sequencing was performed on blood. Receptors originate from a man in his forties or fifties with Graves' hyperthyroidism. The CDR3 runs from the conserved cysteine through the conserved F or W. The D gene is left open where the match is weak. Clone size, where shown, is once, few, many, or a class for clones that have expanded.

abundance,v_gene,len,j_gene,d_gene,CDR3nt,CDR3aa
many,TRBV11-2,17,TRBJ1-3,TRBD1,TGTGCCAGCAGCTTAGGCTACAGGGGACTCTCTGGAAACACCATATATTTT,CASSLGYRGLSGNTIYF
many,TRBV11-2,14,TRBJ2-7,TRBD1,TGTGCCAGCAGCCAACCGGGACAGGGCGAAGAGCAGTACTTC,CASSQPGQGEEQYF
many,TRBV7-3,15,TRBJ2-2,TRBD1,TGTGCCAGCAGGAGGGACAGCGCGAACACCGGGGAGCTGTTTTTT,CASRRDSANTGELFF
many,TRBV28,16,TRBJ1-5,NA,TGTGCCAGCAGTTCCCGACGAAGAGGGAGCAATCAGCCCCAGCATTTT,CASSSRRRGSNQPQHF
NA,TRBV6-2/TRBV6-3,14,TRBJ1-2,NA,TGTGCCAGCAGTTACCGGCGGGCTAACTATGGCTACACCTTC,CASSYRRANYGYTF
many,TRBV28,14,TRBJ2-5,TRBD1,TGTGCCAGCAGTTCTGGACAGGGGGCTGAGACCCAGTACTTC,CASSSGQGAETQYF
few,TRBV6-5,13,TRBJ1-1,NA,TGTGCCAGCAGTTCAGGGGAACGCACTGAAGCTTTCTTT,CASSSGERTEAFF
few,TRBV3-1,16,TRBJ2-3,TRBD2,TGTGCCAGCAGCCAGTTGGGACTAAGACGAATTGATACGCAGTATTTT,CASSQLGLRRIDTQYF
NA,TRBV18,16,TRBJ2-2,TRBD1,TGTGCCAGCTCACCAATGGGACAGGGGAACACCGGGGAGCTGTTTTTT,CASSPMGQGNTGELFF
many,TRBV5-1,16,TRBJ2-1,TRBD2,TGCGCCAGCAGCCCGCCGGCGGGAGCTCTCTACAATGAGCAGTTCTTC,CASSPPAGALYNEQFF
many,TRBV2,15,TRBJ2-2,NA,TGTGCCAGCAGTGAAGTGGGCTTCTTCACCGGGGAGCTGTTTTTT,CASSEVGFFTGELFF
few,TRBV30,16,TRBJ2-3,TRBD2,TGTGCCTGGGGCCCCTGGGAAGCGGGAGGCGCAGATACGCAGTATTTT,CAWGPWEAGGADTQYF
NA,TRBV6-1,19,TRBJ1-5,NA,TGTGCCAGCAGCCGGGACTCCGGGGGACCGGAGTTGAGCAATCAGCCCCAGCATTTT,CASSRDSGGPELSNQPQHF
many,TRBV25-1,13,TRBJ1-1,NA,TGTGCCAGCAGTGCGGGCGCTTACACTGAAGCTTTCTTT,CASSAGAYTEAFF
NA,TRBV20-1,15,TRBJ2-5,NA,TGCAGTGCTAGGTGGAGTCTGGGGAACCAAGAGACCCAGTACTTC,CSARWSLGNQETQYF
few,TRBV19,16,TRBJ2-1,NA,TGTGCCAGTAGTCCCCCCCCGCTTGGGTCCTACAATGAGCAGTTCTTC,CASSPPPLGSYNEQFF
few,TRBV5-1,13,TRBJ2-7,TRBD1,TGCGCCAGCAGCTTCCGGGACAGACACGAGCAGTACTTC,CASSFRDRHEQYF
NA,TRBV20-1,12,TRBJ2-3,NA,TGCAGTGCTAAGCAGACCACAGATACGCAGTATTTT,CSAKQTTDTQYF
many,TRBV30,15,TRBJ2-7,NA,TGTGCCTGGAGTGTCGGACCTCCACTAGCCTACGAGCAGTACTTC,CAWSVGPPLAYEQYF
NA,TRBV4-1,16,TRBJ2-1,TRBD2,TGCGCCAGCAGCCGCCTGGGACTAGCGGAGTGGAATGAGCAGTTCTTC,CASSRLGLAEWNEQFF
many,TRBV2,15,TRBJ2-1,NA,TGTGCCAGCAGTGAACGACTACCTGAGGGTGATGAGCAGTTCTTC,CASSERLPEGDEQFF
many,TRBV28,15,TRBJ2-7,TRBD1,TGTGCCAGCAGTTACTCGGGGGACAGGGTCTACGAGCAGTACTTC,CASSYSGDRVYEQYF
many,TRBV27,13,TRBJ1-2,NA,TGTGCCAGCAGTTTGAACAGCTACTATGGCTACACCTTC,CASSLNSYYGYTF
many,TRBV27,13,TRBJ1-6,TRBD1,TGTGCCAGCAGTTTACTCAGGGGGCCCACCCTCCACTTT,CASSLLRGPTLHF
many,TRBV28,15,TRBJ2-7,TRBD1,TGTGCCAGCAGATCACCGGGACAGGGGCACTACGAGCAGTACTTC,CASRSPGQGHYEQYF
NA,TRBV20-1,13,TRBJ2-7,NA,TGCAGTGCCGTCTTGCGGGCCTCCTACGAGCAGTACTTC,CSAVLRASYEQYF
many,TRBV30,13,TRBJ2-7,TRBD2,TGTGCCTGGAAGAAGGGCGGGAGCTACGAGCAGTACTTC,CAWKKGGSYEQYF
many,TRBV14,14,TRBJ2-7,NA,TGTGCCAGCAGCCGAGTGGATCTAACCTACGAGCAGTACTTC,CASSRVDLTYEQYF
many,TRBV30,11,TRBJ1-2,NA,TGTGCCTGGAGTGTGATGAATGGCTACACCTTC,CAWSVMNGYTF
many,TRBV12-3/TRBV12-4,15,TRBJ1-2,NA,TGTGCCAGCAGTCTGCGGACAGACTCCCTCTATGGCTACACCTTC,CASSLRTDSLYGYTF
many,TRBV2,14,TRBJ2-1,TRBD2,TGTGCCACCAGACTAGCGGGAGTCTACAATGAGCAGTTCTTC,CATRLAGVYNEQFF
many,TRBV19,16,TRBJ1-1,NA,TGTGCCAGTAGTAGTGCGGGGAAAGTTCGGAACACTGAAGCTTTCTTT,CASSSAGKVRNTEAFF
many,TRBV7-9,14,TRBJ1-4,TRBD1,TGTGCCAGCAGCGCCGGACAGGGGAATGAAAAACTGTTTTTT,CASSAGQGNEKLFF
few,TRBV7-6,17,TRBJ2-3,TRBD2,TGTGCCAGCAGCTTAACAGGAGGCGGGAGATACACAGATACGCAGTATTTT,CASSLTGGGRYTDTQYF
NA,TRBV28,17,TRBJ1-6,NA,TGTGCCAGCAGTTTAGTGGCAGGAGGGTCCTATAATTCACCCCTCCACTTT,CASSLVAGGSYNSPLHF
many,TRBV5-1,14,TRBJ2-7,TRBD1,TGCGCCAGCAGCTTGCGAAGGGGGCCCGACGAGCAGTACTTC,CASSLRRGPDEQYF
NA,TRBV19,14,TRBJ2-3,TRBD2,TGTGCCAGTAAGCGGGAGGGAGTGACAGATACGCAGTATTTT,CASKREGVTDTQYF
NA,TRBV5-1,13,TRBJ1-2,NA,TGCGCCAGCAGCTTAGGACCGCGGTATGGCTACACCTTC,CASSLGPRYGYTF
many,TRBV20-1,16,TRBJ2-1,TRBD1,TGCAGTGCCCGAGCCGACTCGGGACAGTCCTACAATGAGCAGTTCTTC,CSARADSGQSYNEQFF
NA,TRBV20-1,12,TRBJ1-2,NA,TGCAGTGCTAGAGGGACAGCAATCTACGACACCTTC,CSARGTAIYDTF
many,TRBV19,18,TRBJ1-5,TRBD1,TGTGCCAGTAGTCTCGGGACAGGGGTTTCTGGGCGGAATCAGCCCCAGCATTTT,CASSLGTGVSGRNQPQHF
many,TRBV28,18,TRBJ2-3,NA,TGTGCCAGCAGCCCCATGGGTTTTGGAGGGGCTAGCACAGATACGCAGTATTTT,CASSPMGFGGASTDTQYF
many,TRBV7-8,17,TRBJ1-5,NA,TGTGCCAGCAGCTTAGTCCCCCCAGGGGCCGGCAATCAGCCCCAGCATTTT,CASSLVPPGAGNQPQHF
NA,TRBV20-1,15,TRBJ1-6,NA,TGCAGTGCTGAACCCACTACAGGGACCAATTCACCCCTCCACTTT,CSAEPTTGTNSPLHF
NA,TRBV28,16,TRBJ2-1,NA,TGTGCCAGCAGTTTTCGGTTCCCGGGAATCTACAATGAGCAGTTCTTC,CASSFRFPGIYNEQFF
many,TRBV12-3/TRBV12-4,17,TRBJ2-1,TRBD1,TGTGCCAGCAGTCCCCTCGAGGGACAGGGGTCCTACAATGAGCAGTTCTTC,CASSPLEGQGSYNEQFF
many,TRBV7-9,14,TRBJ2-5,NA,TGTGCCAGCAGCTTAGCGCGGAGTATCGAGACCCAGTACTTC,CASSLARSIETQYF
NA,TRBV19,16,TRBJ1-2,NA,TGTGCCAGTAGTATTGCAAGGAAAGGAGCTAACTATGGCTACACCTTC,CASSIARKGANYGYTF
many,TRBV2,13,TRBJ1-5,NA,TGTGCCAGCCGCAGGGAGGGTGATCAGCCCCAGCATTTT,CASRREGDQPQHF
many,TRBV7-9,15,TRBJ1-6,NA,TGTGCCAGCAGCTCCCGACAGACGTGGAATTCACCCCTCCACTTT,CASSSRQTWNSPLHF